Following are 28 T cell receptor beta chains from one sample sequenced in a study of human T cells and chemical hapten exposure. TCRdb analysed the RACE reads with MiXCR anew, one entry per CDR3 protein. Here the sample spans roughly 75,000 distinct CDR3 sequences, around 9.3% being singletons. Noted time point: healthy volunteer bleed at 6 weeks. Extraction yielded total RNA from whole blood (unfractionated). Sequencing used whole blood. The source is a female donor in good health. Some clones in this sample may be carry-over from other donors' samples.

Comments on this clonotype: This clone may be a read error of a much larger clone one base away. The V and J genes are TRBV3-1 and TRBJ1-1; D gene unclear. The CDR3 is 15 residues long. Germline-derived CDR1 and CDR2 are LGHDT and YNNKEL (reference sequence). V was shortened by 1 base and J by 11 bases, with 20 bases between the two germline ends. Here the CDR3 reads CASSQVPSWRSDAFF. The CDR3 DNA sequence: TGTGCCAGCAGCCAAGTCCCCTCTTGGCGGAGTGATGCTTTCTTT.

The chain couples TRBV7-3 to TRBJ2-3, with D hard to call. The CDR3 is made up of 17 amino acids. The V end lost 2 bases, the J end lost 0 bases, and 15 bases lay between the germline ends. Germline V CDR1 and CDR2: SGHTA, FQGTGA. The CDR3 DNA reads as TGTGCCAGCAGCTTATCTGGTCTGAGTCGGAGCACAGATACGCAGTATTTT. It encodes CASSLSGLSRSTDTQYF.

This chain uses TRBV19 with TRBJ2-3, with 8 nucleotides matching TRBD2. This CDR3 is 15 amino acids long. The germline CDR1 and CDR2 sequences are LNHDA and SQIVND (reference sequence). J gave up 0 bases and V 10 bases, and 9 bases lay outside the gene matches. This chain's CDR3 is CATRRRGVSTDTQYF. The CDR3 DNA follows: TGTGCCACTCGAAGGCGGGGGGTTAGCACAGATACGCAGTATTTT.

This clonotype was seen repeatedly, ten times or more. The chain joins TRBV7-9 to TRBJ1-6; tentative D call: TRBD1 (6 bases). CDR3 length: 15 amino acids. V was cut by 4 bases and J by 7 bases, with 14 bases left in between. Per germline, CDR1 SEHNR and CDR2 FQNEAQ (reference sequence). The CDR3, as DNA: TGTGCCAGCAGCTCCCCCTACAGGGAGAATTCACCCCTCCACTTT. Amino acid sequence: CASSSPYRENSPLHF.

This clonotype was seen repeatedly, ten times or more. The genes are TRBV20-1 and TRBJ2-3; 9 bases match TRBD2. Germline trimming cut 3 bases from V and 1 base from J; bases unmatched to any gene: 5. The germline CDR1 and CDR2 sequences are DFQATT and SNEGSKA (reference sequence). This CDR3 is 15 amino acids long. CDR3: CSASSLAGRTDTQYF. Here the CDR3 DNA reads TGCAGTGCTAGTAGTCTAGCGGGGCGCACAGATACGCAGTATTTT.

The chain joins TRBV20-1 to TRBJ2-3, with D tentatively TRBD1 or TRBD2 (6 bases each). Trimming left V 3 bases short and J 5 bases short, with 18 bases between. The CDR3 runs to 15 residues. Germline values: CDR1 DFQATT, CDR2 SNEGSKA (reference sequence). CDR3 region: CSASDPGAGGDTQYF. CDR3 nucleotide sequence: TGCAGTGCTAGCGATCCGGGGGCCGGGGGAGATACGCAGTATTTT.

This clonotype turned up a few times. J is TRBJ2-7 and V is TRBV28; maybe TRBD2 (6 bases). V was clipped by 1 base and J by 2 bases, with 9 bases between them. From germline, CDR1 is MDHEN and CDR2 SYDVKM. This CDR3 spans 14 amino acids. CDR3 DNA sequence: TGTGCCAGCAGTTTATTGGGGGGTCCCTACGAGCAGTACTTC. Encoded protein: CASSLLGGPYEQYF.

This clonotype was seen repeatedly, ten times or more. This chain joins TRBV6-6 and TRBJ1-5; the D is unclear. Trimming took 2 bases from V and 6 from J, leaving 8 bases between them. Germline assignment: CDR1 MNHNY and CDR2 SVGAGI (reference sequence). This CDR3 comprises 13 residues. As DNA, the CDR3 is TGTGCCAGCAGTTACGGTTTGGGTCAGCCCCAGCATTTT. Translated: CASSYGLGQPQHF.

This chain joins TRBV6-1 and TRBJ2-5, with a weak D call TRBD2 (7 bases). The CDR3 is made up of 13 amino acids. Germline CDR1 MNHNS, CDR2 SASEGT. V dropped 6 bases and J dropped 4 bases, with 12 bases sitting between them. The chain's CDR3 is CASSWGGAETQYF. As DNA, the CDR3 is TGTGCCAGCAGCTGGGGGGGGGCAGAGACCCAGTACTTC.

In its sample, this clonotype was seen many times. The chain uses TRBV29-1 and TRBJ2-3, with 9 bases lining up with TRBD2. The junction had 5 bases not matched to a gene; V was cut back by 4 bases and J by 0 bases. CDR1 and CDR2 from the germline V gene are SQVTM and ANQGSEA. The CDR3 totals 15 residues. The CDR3 reads CSVVFSGGSTDTQYF. The CDR3 bases are TGCAGCGTTGTGTTTAGCGGGGGTAGCACAGATACGCAGTATTTT.

This clonotype was seen ten or more times. The gene calls are TRBV5-1 and TRBJ2-3, with TRBD2 matching 9 bases. CDR3 length: 16 residues. The ends lost 0 bases at V and 4 bases at J; junction bases unmatched: 6. Germline values: CDR1 SGHRS, CDR2 YFSETQ. The CDR3 sequence: CASSLGTSVSPDTQYF. CDR3 sequence (DNA): TGCGCCAGCAGCTTGGGGACTAGCGTGAGCCCAGATACGCAGTATTTT.

This clonotype came up many times. The chain uses TRBV29-1 and TRBJ1-5; D might be TRBD1 (5 bases). V gave up 2 bases and J gave up 7 bases, with 12 bases separating them. Germline V gives CDR1 SQVTM, CDR2 ANQGSEA. This CDR3 is built from 13 residues. CDR3 DNA sequence: TGCAGCGTTGAACCGGGGTCAGGGCAGCCCCAGCATTTT. Translated, it gives CSVEPGSGQPQHF.

The chain is built from TRBV28 and TRBJ1-1, with 7 bases matching TRBD1. This CDR3 spans 12 amino acids. V dropped 5 bases and J dropped 8; count of bases not matched to a gene: 5. Germline CDR1 MDHEN, CDR2 SYDVKM. The CDR3: CASSDRDKEAFF. For the CDR3, the DNA is TGTGCCAGCAGTGACAGGGACAAGGAAGCTTTCTTT.

This clonotype was found many times. The rearrangement links TRBV18 to TRBJ1-2, with D possibly TRBD1 on 5 matching bases. Trimming took 0 bases from V and 6 from J, leaving 17 bases between them. This CDR3 comprises 16 residues. Germline CDR1 KGHSH, CDR2 LQKENI. The CDR3 DNA reads TGTGCCAGCTCACCACCGGGGACGGGAATCATTGATGGCTACACCTTC. It codes for CASSPPGTGIIDGYTF.

This clonotype was detected ten times or more. This chain links TRBV5-4 with TRBJ1-2; D unclear. From germline, CDR1 is SGHNT and CDR2 YYREEE (reference sequence). V shed 4 bases and J shed 6 bases, with 16 bases lying between them. CDR3 length: 14 amino acids. In nucleotides, the CDR3 is TGTGCCAGCAGCCCAGAGAGGGATTGGAATGGCTACACCTTC. Protein sequence: CASSPERDWNGYTF. The full variable domain, in which reference TRBV5-4 and TRBJ1-2 provide the parts outside the CDR3, is ETGVTQSPTHLIKTRGQQVTLRCSSQSGHNTVSWYQQALGQGPQFIFQYYREEENGRGNFPPRFSGLQFPNYSSELNVNALELDDSALYLCASSPERDWNGYTFGSGTRLTVV.

There are many counts of this clonotype. This chain connects TRBV9 to TRBJ1-2; D call uncertain. Germline V gene data show CDR1 as SGDLS and CDR2 as YYNGEE. The CDR3 loop spans 16 amino acids. V was cut by 4 bases and J by 3 bases, with 19 bases left in between. CDR3 DNA: TGTGCCAGCAGCCTACGTATAGCTGCGGGCGACTATGGCTACACCTTC. This encodes CASSLRIAAGDYGYTF. The full variable domain, completed using reference TRBV9 and TRBJ1-2, is DSGVTQTPKHLITATGQRVTLRCSPRSGDLSVYWYQQSLDQGLQFLIQYYNGEERAKGNILERFSAQQFPDLHSELNLSSLELGDSALYFCASSLRIAAGDYGYTFGSGTRLTVV.

This clonotype appeared many times. The V and J genes are TRBV6-1 and TRBJ1-1; no firm D call. The germline CDR1 and CDR2 sequences are MNHNS and SASEGT. CDR3 length: 16 amino acids. The V gene lost 1 base and the J gene lost 0 bases, with 12 bases spanning the gap. Here the CDR3 DNA reads TGTGCCAGCAGTGAAGTGTCAGGCCACATGAACACTGAAGCTTTCTTT. It translates to CASSEVSGHMNTEAFF.

This clonotype was seen more than once but under ten times. The J gene is TRBJ1-3, the V gene TRBV28; the D is unclear. CDR1 is MDHEN, CDR2 SYDVKM, per germline. This CDR3 region has 16 residues. Trimming cost V 5 bases and J 0 bases, with 14 bases left between them. CDR3: CASSEVGGLSGNTIYF. In nucleotides, the CDR3 is TGTGCCAGCAGTGAGGTTGGTGGCCTCTCTGGAAACACCATATATTTT.

The chain has TRBV6-5 and TRBJ1-6; D is unresolved. Trimming took off 2 bases at V and 5 bases at J, with 7 bases between the two ends. This CDR3 has 14 amino acids. From germline, CDR1 is MNHEY and CDR2 SVGAGI. CDR3 bases: TGTGCCAGCAGTTACGCGGTTCATAATTCACCCCTCCACTTT. It codes for CASSYAVHNSPLHF.

In this sample, this clonotype turned up many times. The chain employs TRBV20-1 and TRBJ2-3, with 9 nucleotides matching TRBD2. V shed 5 bases and J 4 bases; nucleotides not matched to a gene: 22. CDR3 length equals 19 residues. Germline-derived CDR1 and CDR2 are DFQATT and SNEGSKA (reference sequence). CDR3 amino acids: CSAPPGLAGVNPSPDTQYF. In DNA form, the CDR3 reads TGCAGTGCTCCTCCGGGACTAGCTGGAGTCAACCCTAGCCCAGATACGCAGTATTTT.

This clonotype was seen at least ten times. This sequence joins TRBV18 and TRBJ1-1; D remains unclear. Germline V gene data show CDR1 as KGHSH and CDR2 as LQKENI. This CDR3 is 16 amino acids long. V lost 3 bases and J 1 base, leaving 15 bases between the germline ends. The CDR3 DNA sequence: TGTGCCAGCTCACCTGACTCTGTCATGGGGAACACTGAAGCTTTCTTT. Amino acid sequence: CASSPDSVMGNTEAFF. The variable domain in full, completed from reference TRBV18 and TRBJ1-1, reads NAGVMQNPRHLVRRRGQEARLRCSPMKGHSHVYWYRQLPEEGLKFMVYLQKENIIDESGMPKERFSAEFPKEGPSILRIQQVVRGDSAAYFCASSPDSVMGNTEAFFGQGTRLTVV.

This clonotype was counted many times. V usage is TRBV29-1 and J usage is TRBJ1-1; 7 bases match TRBD1. CDR1 and CDR2 (germline): SQVTM, ANQGSEA. The CDR3 totals 13 residues. Trimming at V came to 8 bases and at J to 4 bases, leaving 10 bases not matched to a gene. CDR3: CSLQGVGGTEAFF. The CDR3 region has the DNA TGCAGCCTTCAGGGGGTTGGGGGCACTGAAGCTTTCTTT.

This clonotype was counted many times. The chain joins TRBV20-1 to TRBJ1-1; 7 bases agree with TRBD1. Germline-derived CDR1 and CDR2 are DFQATT and SNEGSKA (reference sequence). This CDR3 contains 12 residues. The CDR3 loop reads CRGNRGDTEAFF. CDR3 sequence (DNA): TGCAGGGGAAACAGGGGTGACACTGAAGCTTTCTTT.

The V and J genes are TRBV4-1 and TRBJ1-1; the match to TRBD1 covers 12 bases. The ends lost 3 bases at V and 6 bases at J; junction bases unmatched: 14. The germline V gene has CDR1 MGHRA and CDR2 YSYEKL. The CDR3 is made up of 18 amino acids. The CDR3, as DNA: TGCGCCAGCAGCCAGGATGGCGGGGACAGGGGGCAAACCGCTGAAGCTTTCTTT. Protein: CASSQDGGDRGQTAEAFF.

This clonotype has just a few counts. The chain is built from TRBV5-4 and TRBJ2-7, with TRBD2 matching 15 bases. Germline CDR1 and CDR2: SGHNT and YYREEE (reference sequence). This CDR3 is 17 amino acids long. Trimming cost V 0 bases and J 4 bases; bases outside gene matches: 5. CDR3 coding DNA: TGTGCCAGCAGCTTGGCAGGGACTAGCGGGGGGCGGTACGAGCAGTACTTC. This encodes CASSLAGTSGGRYEQYF.

The table lists this clonotype with a few counts. The gene calls are TRBV7-2 and TRBJ1-3; D is undetermined. V lost 2 bases and J lost 0, with 5 bases in between. The germline V gene has CDR1 SGHTA and CDR2 FQGNSA. The length of the CDR3 is 14 residues. This CDR3 is CASSLIDSGNTIYF. The CDR3 DNA sequence: TGTGCCAGCAGCTTAATAGACTCTGGAAACACCATATATTTT.

In its sample, this clonotype was seen a few times. The rearrangement links TRBV7-2 to TRBJ2-3, with TRBD2 matching over 10 bases. This CDR3 contains 17 residues. V shed 2 bases and J 4 bases; nucleotides not matched to a gene: 9. CDR1 and CDR2 (germline): SGHTA, FQGNSA. CDR3 in DNA: TGTGCCAGCAGCTTATCCTCAAGCGGGGGGGTGGCAGATACGCAGTATTTT. It translates to CASSLSSSGGVADTQYF.

Only a few counts were recorded for this clonotype. The chain recombines TRBV12-3 or TRBV12-4 with TRBJ1-3, with unresolved D. The CDR3 runs 15 residues. The V end lost 5 bases, the J end lost 0 bases, and 11 bases lay between the germline ends. Here the CDR3 DNA reads TGTGCCAGCAGTCCTAGACGGTCCTCTGGAAACACCATATATTTT. This codes for CASSPRRSSGNTIYF.